This entry is about one T cell receptor (beta chain). Its cognate antigen has yet to be identified. It has no much larger one-base neighbor in the sample; base qualities were not kept. This specimen's treatment or condition label, interpreted: randomized to nivolumab then ipilimumab (arm A) or the reverse (arm B). No trial patient had received prior DNA-damaging chemotherapy. Thawed PBMCs were sorted on a FACS Aria II flow cytometer to isolate live CD3+CD8+ cells negative for CD19 and CD56. The samples were obtained from melanoma patients enrolled in CheckMate 064, an open-label, randomized phase II trial testing sequential checkpoint blockade. Peripheral blood mononuclear cells were collected by leukapheresis, purified using Ficoll-Paque, and frozen in human serum containing roughly 10% DMSO. Immediately after sorting, the purity of sorted blood CD3+CD8+ cells was verified to be >95%, after which DNA was extracted.

TCRbeta CDR3 regions were immunosequenced from genomic DNA with the immunoSEQ Assay. Genomic DNA was amplified by bias-controlled multiplex PCR before high-throughput sequencing. In the paper's pipeline: To quantify the absolute abundance of each unique TCRbeta CDR3 region, the sequences were collapsed and filtered. Clonality, defined as 1 minus Pielou's evenness, was calculated using productive rearrangements only. Clones with significantly greater frequencies in on-treatment versus baseline samples were identified using a previously published method. Sourced from immuneACCESS, this table was stored by TCRdb with only in-frame sequences that have V and J called. A share of the clones is absent; for the studies checked, an unresolved V gene accounts for under half, and the remainder has no known explanation. D and trimming come from the DNA, and the V and J calls and clone size come from that table. The sample table shows more than 9,500 clones, and 60% to 70% are seen once. The ten largest clones capture 20% to 25% of the sample.

These data belong to a study of sequential checkpoint blockade in melanoma (dated by TCRdb to between 2018 and 2020). Broadly, across the study: Using 1:1 randomization, the trial assigned patients either to first-line nivolumab followed by ipilimumab (arm A) or to ipilimumab followed by nivolumab (arm B). Both trial sequences were followed by maintenance nivolumab. Overall study results and their limits: Larger, independent patient cohorts are needed to validate the response-prediction model that combines TCR metrics and mutation burden.

The germline V gene (reference sequence) yields WNHNN for CDR1 and SYGVQD for CDR2. The cysteine opens and the phenylalanine closes a CDR3 of 13 amino acids. Only the CDR3 part of the read is kept: 39 bases, read in frame from the first base. V is cut by 4 bases and J by 5 bases, and the space between the germline ends is 11 bases. The sample consisted of CD8+ T cells sorted from blood (inferred from file names), taken from a patient given nivolumab and ipilimumab in sequence. The V and J segments used are TRBV10-1 and TRBJ2-5; no D gene call is confident. This receptor was identified in a human donor with melanoma. The DNA is TGCGCCAGCAGTGGTGTTATCGGGGAGACCCAGTACTTC. Protein translation: CASSGVIGETQYF.